The T cell receptor beta chain under discussion was sequenced for a study of technical replicates of blood from a few donors. Sequencing was performed with immunoSEQ multiplex PCR; in TCRdb, only in-frame clones are kept and a portion is missing. The data hold around 80,000 clones, with 95% to 98% observed a single time. Sample: T cells isolated from PBMCs. The source is a human donor in good health.

CDR3 in DNA: TGCAGCGTTGAACGGAGCGCTGAAGATGGCTACACCTTC. Its protein is CSVERSAEDGYTF. The chain joins TRBV29-1 to TRBJ1-2, with unresolved D. Looked up from germline, CDR1 is SQVTM and CDR2 is ANQGSEA. This CDR3 has 13 residues. Trimming took off 2 bases at V and 6 bases at J, with 13 bases between the two ends. The full variable domain, in which reference TRBV29-1 and TRBJ1-2 provide the parts outside the CDR3, is SAVISQKPSRDICQRGTSLTIQCQVDSQVTMMFWYRQQPGQSLTLIATANQGSEATYESGFVIDKFPISRPNLTFSTLTVSNMSPEDSSIYLCSVERSAEDGYTFGSGTRLTVV.